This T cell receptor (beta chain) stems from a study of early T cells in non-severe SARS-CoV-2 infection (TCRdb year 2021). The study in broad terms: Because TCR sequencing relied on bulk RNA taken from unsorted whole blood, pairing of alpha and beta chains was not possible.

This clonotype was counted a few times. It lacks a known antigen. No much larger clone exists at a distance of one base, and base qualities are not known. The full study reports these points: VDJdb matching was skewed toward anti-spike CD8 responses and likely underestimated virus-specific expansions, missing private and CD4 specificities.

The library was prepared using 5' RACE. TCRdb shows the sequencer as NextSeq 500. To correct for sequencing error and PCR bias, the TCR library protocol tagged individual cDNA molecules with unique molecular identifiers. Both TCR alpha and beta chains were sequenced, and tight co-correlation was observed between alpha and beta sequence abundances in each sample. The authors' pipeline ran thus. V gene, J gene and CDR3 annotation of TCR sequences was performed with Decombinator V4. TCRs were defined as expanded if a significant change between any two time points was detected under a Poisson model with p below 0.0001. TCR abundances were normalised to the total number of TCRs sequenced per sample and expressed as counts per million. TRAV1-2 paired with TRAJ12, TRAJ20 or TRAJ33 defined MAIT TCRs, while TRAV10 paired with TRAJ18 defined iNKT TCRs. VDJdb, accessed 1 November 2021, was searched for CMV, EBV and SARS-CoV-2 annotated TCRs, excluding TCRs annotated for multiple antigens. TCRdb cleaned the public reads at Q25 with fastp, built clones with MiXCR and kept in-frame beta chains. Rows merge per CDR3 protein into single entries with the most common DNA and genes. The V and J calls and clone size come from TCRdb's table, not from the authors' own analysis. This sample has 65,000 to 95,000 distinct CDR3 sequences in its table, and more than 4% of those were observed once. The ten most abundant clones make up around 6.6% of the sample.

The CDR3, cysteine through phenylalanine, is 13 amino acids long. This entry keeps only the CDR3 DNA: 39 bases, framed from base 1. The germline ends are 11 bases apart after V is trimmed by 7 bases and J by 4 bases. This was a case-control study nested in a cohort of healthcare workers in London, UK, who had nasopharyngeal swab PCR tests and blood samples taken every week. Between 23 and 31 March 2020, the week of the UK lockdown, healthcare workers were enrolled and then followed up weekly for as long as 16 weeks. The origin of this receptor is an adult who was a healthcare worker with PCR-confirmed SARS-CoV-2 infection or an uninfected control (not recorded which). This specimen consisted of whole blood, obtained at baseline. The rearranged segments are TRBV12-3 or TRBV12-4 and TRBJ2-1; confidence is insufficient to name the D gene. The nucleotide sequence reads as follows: TGTGCCAGCACCTTACAGATTTACAATGAGCAGTTCTTC. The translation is CASTLQIYNEQFF.